This entry describes one T cell receptor (beta chain). What antigen it recognizes has not been identified. One base away there is no much larger clone; base qualities are not given. This specimen belongs to a study of blood T cell repertoires in COVID-19 (TCRdb year 2020). General notes on the study: Samples from collaborators originated in the United States, Italy and Spain and spanned both the acute and convalescent phases of COVID-19. The prospective study material was composed of cDNA or gDNA derived from T cells, B-cell-depleted T cells, or PBMCs. The dataset comprised deeply sampled blood TCRbeta repertoires from subjects exposed to, actively infected with, or recovered from COVID-19. The repertoires were released in a freely available public database meant as a resource for research on the immune response to SARS-CoV-2. Samples were obtained from the ongoing ImmuneRACE study (first 160 participants) and from 950 to 1,500 subjects provided by 6 global collaborators. A de-identified subject ID, COVID-19 status, age in years and sex were almost always included in the sample metadata. Where HLA class I and class II types were available, the types were taken from metadata supplied by the sample provider, not from assay-based typing.

TCRbeta CDR3 regions were amplified from genomic DNA by means of the immunoSEQ Assay, a bias-controlled multiplex PCR. Under the source paper's analysis protocol: The number of nucleated cells in each sample was estimated by amplification of reference gene primers within the assay. To quantify the absolute abundance of each unique TCRbeta CDR3 rearrangement, sequence reads were collapsed and filtered. Productive Simpson clonality was computed per sample as the square root of Simpson's diversity index over productive rearrangements. Held by TCRdb, this immuneACCESS table contains in-frame sequences only and omits some clones. Under half of the omission traces to an unresolved V gene where checked; the cause of the rest is unknown. V and J calls and clone size are given by that table; D and trimming were obtained from the DNA. For this sample the table gives 110,000 to 150,000 clones, of which approximately 82% were detected only once. The ten top clones hold more than 1.5% of the sample.

General study outcomes and caveats: Clinical and demographic metadata were provided uncurated, with the amount varying by source and participant.

Whole blood was collected in K2EDTA tubes by collaborating institutions according to the institutions' own protocols. Collaborator samples were shipped for TCRbeta analysis as frozen whole blood, isolated PBMCs, or DNA extracted from either sample type. V is pruned by 3 bases and J by 6 bases, leaving 11 bases of the junction without a gene match. The germline V gene supplies CDR1 SNHLY and CDR2 FYNNEI. The cysteine opens and the phenylalanine closes a CDR3 of 15 amino acids. The sequence is cut down to CDR3 DNA, 45 bases in frame from base 1. The receptor's source is a human donor in a cohort sampled during active COVID-19. Recombination linked TRBV2 to TRBJ2-7, with TRBD1 matching 7 junction bases. Material for sequencing was peripheral blood. The CDR3 reads CASSEQGTVSGEQYF. The DNA sequence is as follows: TGTGCCAGCAGTGAGCAGGGGACAGTTTCCGGCGAGCAGTACTTC.